The next 14 T cell receptor beta chains were all read from a single sample in a study of cytomegalovirus exposure and HLA in healthy donors listed by TCRdb under 2017. The receptor library was made with the immunoSEQ multiplex PCR assay. TCRdb retrieved this table from immuneACCESS and kept in-frame rearrangements only. Not all clones are present; in checked studies, unresolved V genes account for under half, and no reason is known for the remainder. For this sample there are some 49,000 clones; 94% appear just once. The top ten constitute approximately 7.8% of the sample. Sequencing was carried out using PBMCs. These receptors originate from a woman younger than 35 in good health and CMV-seropositive.

V and J are TRBV28 and TRBJ2-3; D possibly corresponds to TRBD2 (6 bases). The CDR3 length is 17 residues. Germline V CDR1 and CDR2: MDHEN, SYDVKM. V was trimmed by 5 bases and J by 5 bases, leaving 23 bases between them. In DNA form, the CDR3 reads TGTGCCAGCAGTCCCGCCTTTGAGGGAGGTCTAATAGATACGCAGTATTTT. This gives the protein CASSPAFEGGLIDTQYF.

The chain combines TRBV14 with TRBJ1-1; D uncertain. Germline V gene sequence: CDR1 SGHDN, CDR2 FVKESK. V lost 4 bases and J 1 base, leaving 7 bases between the germline ends. This CDR3 region has 13 residues. The CDR3 region has the DNA TGTGCCAGCAGCCCCTCGGGGAACACTGAAGCTTTCTTT. It yields the protein CASSPSGNTEAFF.

The chain recombines TRBV7-9 with TRBJ2-7, with D possibly TRBD2 on 5 matching bases. There are 13 residues in the CDR3. Germline loops: CDR1 SEHNR, CDR2 FQNEAQ (reference sequence). V lost 8 bases to trimming and J lost 4 bases, with 15 bases between them. In DNA form, the CDR3 reads TGTGCCAGCGGAGCAAGCGGTTATTACGAGCAGTACTTC. Amino acid sequence: CASGASGYYEQYF.

This chain uses TRBV9 with TRBJ1-1, with 8 bases identical to TRBD1. V was clipped by 2 bases and J by 0 bases; unmatched bases: 3. Germline V gene data show CDR1 as SGDLS and CDR2 as YYNGEE. The CDR3 covers 15 residues. The CDR3 bases are TGTGCCAGCAGCGTTGGGGACAGGATGAACACTGAAGCTTTCTTT. Its protein product is CASSVGDRMNTEAFF.

The chain has TRBV19 and TRBJ2-7; TRBD2 matches at 12 bases. CDR3 size: 17 residues. The J segment lost 2 bases and the V segment lost 6 bases, leaving 11 bases of the junction unmatched. Germline V gene data show CDR1 as LNHDA and CDR2 as SQIVND (reference sequence). The CDR3 spells CASSPSGRAQPPYEQYF. CDR3 nucleotide sequence: TGTGCCAGTAGCCCTAGCGGGAGGGCCCAACCCCCCTACGAGCAGTACTTC.

This clone was counted a single time. V gene TRBV27 combines with J gene TRBJ2-7; 7 positions agree with TRBD1. The CDR3 is 13 amino acids. The germline gives CDR1 MNHEY, CDR2 SMNVEV (reference sequence). J lost 3 bases, V lost 3 bases, and 2 bases had no gene match. CDR3 bases: TGTGCCAGCAGTTTTAACAGGGGCTACGAGCAGTACTTC. As protein: CASSFNRGYEQYF.

The chain combines TRBV9 with TRBJ2-6; perhaps TRBD2 as D (5 bases). Germline V gene sequence: CDR1 SGDLS, CDR2 YYNGEE. The CDR3 loop spans 13 amino acids. V was shortened by 7 bases and J by 0 bases, with 5 bases between the two germline ends. CDR3 nucleotides: TGTGCCAGCGGACTCTCTGGGGCCAACGTCCTGACTTTC. This translates into CASGLSGANVLTF.

CDR3 nucleotide sequence: TGTGCCACCCGGCCTCGGTCCGCGACAGGGATCTGGGAGACCCAGTACTTC. This codes for CATRPRSATGIWETQYF. The genes are TRBV15 and TRBJ2-5, with 7 positions matching TRBD1. This CDR3 contains 17 residues. Germline-derived CDR1 and CDR2 are LNHNV and YYDKDF (reference sequence). The ends lost 8 bases at V and 5 bases at J; junction bases unmatched: 20.

In this sample, this clone turned up once. This sequence joins TRBV19 and TRBJ2-1, with 12 bases identical to TRBD2. The CDR3 loop spans 17 amino acids. V was pared by 2 bases and J by 8 bases, with 10 bases of the junction left unmatched. From germline, CDR1 is LNHDA and CDR2 SQIVND (reference sequence). This chain's CDR3 is CASSITPLAGGPHEQFF. CDR3 nucleotide sequence: TGTGCCAGTAGTATAACCCCCCTAGCGGGAGGGCCGCATGAGCAGTTCTTC.

V usage is TRBV19 and J usage is TRBJ2-2; the match to TRBD1 covers 7 bases. Looked up from germline, CDR1 is LNHDA and CDR2 is SQIVND (reference sequence). The CDR3 runs 15 residues. Unmatched junction bases numbered 10, after V lost 7 bases and J lost 5 bases. CDR3 nucleotides: TGTGCCAGTAAAGACACAGGGGTTACAACCGGGGAGCTGTTTTTT. Protein: CASKDTGVTTGELFF.

The V call is TRBV10-3, the J call TRBJ2-6; 8 bases align to TRBD1. The CDR3 covers 16 residues. V dropped 2 bases and J dropped 2; count of bases not matched to a gene: 2. Looked up from germline, CDR1 is ENHRY and CDR2 is SYGVKD. The CDR3 DNA reads TGTGCCATCAGTGAGGACAGGGGAGCTGGGGCCAACGTCCTGACTTTC. This gives the protein CAISEDRGAGANVLTF.

The chain couples TRBV6-4 to TRBJ2-5, with TRBD1 matching 10 bases. The CDR3 covers 15 residues. The V segment lost 6 bases and the J segment 0 bases; nucleotides outside the gene matches: 4. Germline lookup yields CDR1 MRHNA and CDR2 SNTAGT. CDR3 sequence reads: CASSPGTGDQETQYF. The CDR3 bases are TGTGCCAGCAGCCCCGGGACAGGGGACCAAGAGACCCAGTACTTC.

The V call is TRBV27, the J call TRBJ2-1; D might be TRBD2 (7 bases). The V end was cut by 7 bases, the J end by 8 bases, with 12 bases between. CDR1 and CDR2 (germline): MNHEY, SMNVEV (reference sequence). This CDR3 has 12 amino acids. The DNA of the CDR3 is TGTGCCAGCACCCCGGGGGGCGATGAGCAGTTCTTC. Translating gives CASTPGGDEQFF.

The chain combines TRBV10-3 with TRBJ2-7; TRBD1 might be the D (6 bases). In germline, CDR1 is ENHRY, CDR2 SYGVKD. CDR3 length equals 13 residues. Trimming shortened V by 3 bases and J by 2 bases, and 8 bases separated the two germline ends. Here the CDR3 DNA reads TGTGCCATCAGTGAACAGGGTACCTACGAGCAGTACTTC. The encoded protein is CAISEQGTYEQYF.